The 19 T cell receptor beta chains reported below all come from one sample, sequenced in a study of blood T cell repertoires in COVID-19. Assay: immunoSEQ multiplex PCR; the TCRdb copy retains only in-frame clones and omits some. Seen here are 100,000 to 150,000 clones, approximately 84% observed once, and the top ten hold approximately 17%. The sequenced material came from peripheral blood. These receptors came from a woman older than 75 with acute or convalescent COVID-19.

The CDR3 is CASRPTGNNEQFF. CDR3 DNA sequence: TGTGCCAGCAGACCGACAGGGAACAATGAGCAGTTCTTC. This chain links TRBV12-3 or TRBV12-4 with TRBJ2-1; 7 nucleotides align to TRBD1. V dropped 6 bases and J dropped 5; count of bases not matched to a gene: 4. This CDR3 spans 13 amino acids.

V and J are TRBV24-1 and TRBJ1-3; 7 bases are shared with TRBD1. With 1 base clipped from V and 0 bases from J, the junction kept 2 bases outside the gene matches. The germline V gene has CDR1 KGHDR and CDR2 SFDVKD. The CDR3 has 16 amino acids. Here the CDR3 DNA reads TGTGCCACCAGTGATTTTGGGACAGCCTCTGGAAACACCATATATTTT. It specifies CATSDFGTASGNTIYF.

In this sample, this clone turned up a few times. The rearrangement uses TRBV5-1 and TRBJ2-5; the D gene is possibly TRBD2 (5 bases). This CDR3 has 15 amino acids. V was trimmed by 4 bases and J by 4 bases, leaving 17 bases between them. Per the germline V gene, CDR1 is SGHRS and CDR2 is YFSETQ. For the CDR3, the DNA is TGCGCCAGCAGCGCCGGACTTCCCCGGGGAGAGACCCAGTACTTC. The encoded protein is CASSAGLPRGETQYF.

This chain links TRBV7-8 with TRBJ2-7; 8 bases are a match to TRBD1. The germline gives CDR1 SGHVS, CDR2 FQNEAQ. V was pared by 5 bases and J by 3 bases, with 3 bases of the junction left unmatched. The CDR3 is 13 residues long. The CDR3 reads CASSLQGVYEQYF. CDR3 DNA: TGTGCCAGCAGCCTACAGGGGGTCTACGAGCAGTACTTC.

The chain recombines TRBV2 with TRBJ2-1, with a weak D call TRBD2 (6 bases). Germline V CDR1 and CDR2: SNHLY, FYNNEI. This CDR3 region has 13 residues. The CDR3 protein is CACSGAVYNEQFF. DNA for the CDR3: TGTGCGTGCTCGGGAGCGGTTTACAATGAGCAGTTCTTC.

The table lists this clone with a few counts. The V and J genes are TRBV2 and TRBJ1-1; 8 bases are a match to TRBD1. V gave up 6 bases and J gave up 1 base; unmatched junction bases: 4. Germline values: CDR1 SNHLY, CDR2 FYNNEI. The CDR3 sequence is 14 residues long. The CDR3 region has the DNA TGTGCCAGCAGCGTAGGACAGGGGAACACTGAAGCTTTCTTT. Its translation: CASSVGQGNTEAFF.

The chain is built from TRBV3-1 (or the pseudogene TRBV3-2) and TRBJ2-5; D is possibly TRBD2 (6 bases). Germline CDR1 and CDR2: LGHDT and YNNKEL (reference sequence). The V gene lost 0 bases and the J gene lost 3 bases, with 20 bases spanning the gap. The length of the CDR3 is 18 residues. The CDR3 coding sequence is TGTGCCAGCAGCCAAGATTCCATCCGGGAGTTCGGAAAAGAGACCCAGTACTTC. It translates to CASSQDSIREFGKETQYF.

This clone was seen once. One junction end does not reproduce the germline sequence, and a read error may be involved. CDR3 DNA sequence: TGTGCCTGGAGTTCCCGACAGGTCCACCTCTTC. Amino acid sequence: CAWSSRQVHLF. The chain employs TRBV30 and TRBJ2-1; TRBD1 is a possible D gene (6 bases). The germline V gene has CDR1 GTSNPN and CDR2 SVGIG (reference sequence). The CDR3 is 11 residues long.

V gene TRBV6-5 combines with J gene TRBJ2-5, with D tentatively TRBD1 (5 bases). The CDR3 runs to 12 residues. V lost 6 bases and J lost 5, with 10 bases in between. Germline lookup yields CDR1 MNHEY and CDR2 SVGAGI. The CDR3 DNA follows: TGTGCCAGCAGCAGGGAAGGGGAGACCCAGTACTTC. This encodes CASSREGETQYF.

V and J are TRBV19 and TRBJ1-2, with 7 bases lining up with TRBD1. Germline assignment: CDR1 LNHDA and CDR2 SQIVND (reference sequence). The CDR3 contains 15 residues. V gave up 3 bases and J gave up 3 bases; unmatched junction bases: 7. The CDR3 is CASSIGTGVYYGYTF. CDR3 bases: TGTGCCAGTAGTATTGGCACAGGGGTTTACTATGGCTACACCTTC.

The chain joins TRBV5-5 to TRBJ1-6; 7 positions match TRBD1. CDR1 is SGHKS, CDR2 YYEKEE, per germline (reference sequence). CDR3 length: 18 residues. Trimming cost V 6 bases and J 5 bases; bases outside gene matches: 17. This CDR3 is CASTRRGGGRGDNSPLHF. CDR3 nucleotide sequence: TGTGCCAGCACCCGGAGAGGGGGCGGCAGGGGGGATAATTCACCCCTCCACTTT.

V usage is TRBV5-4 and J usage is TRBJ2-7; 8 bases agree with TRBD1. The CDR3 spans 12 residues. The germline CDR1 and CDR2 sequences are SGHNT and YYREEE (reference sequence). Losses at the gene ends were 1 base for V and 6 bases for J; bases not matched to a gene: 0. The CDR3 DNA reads TGTGCCAGCAGCTTGACAGGGGGCGAGCAGTACTTC. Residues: CASSLTGGEQYF.

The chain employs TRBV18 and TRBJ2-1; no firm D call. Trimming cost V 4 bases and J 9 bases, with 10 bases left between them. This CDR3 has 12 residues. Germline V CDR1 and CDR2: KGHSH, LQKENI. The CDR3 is CASSLNSGEQFF. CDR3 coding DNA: TGTGCCAGCTCACTCAATAGTGGTGAGCAGTTCTTC.

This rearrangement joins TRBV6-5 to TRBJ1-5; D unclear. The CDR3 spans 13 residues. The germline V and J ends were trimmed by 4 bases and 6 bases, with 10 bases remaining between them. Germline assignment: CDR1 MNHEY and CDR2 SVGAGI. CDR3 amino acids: CASSFLPSQPQHF. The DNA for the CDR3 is TGTGCCAGCAGTTTCCTTCCGTCTCAGCCCCAGCATTTT.

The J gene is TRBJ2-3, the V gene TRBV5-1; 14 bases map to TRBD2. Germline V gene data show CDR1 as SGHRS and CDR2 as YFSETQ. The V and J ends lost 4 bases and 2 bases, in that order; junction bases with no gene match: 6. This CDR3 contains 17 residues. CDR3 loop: CASSNQGLAGDTDTQYF. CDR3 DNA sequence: TGCGCCAGCAGCAACCAGGGACTAGCGGGAGACACAGATACGCAGTATTTT.

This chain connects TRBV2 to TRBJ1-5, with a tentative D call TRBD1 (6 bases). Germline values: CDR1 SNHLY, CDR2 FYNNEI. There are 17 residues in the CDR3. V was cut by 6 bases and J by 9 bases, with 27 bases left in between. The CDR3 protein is CASRDPRVGGRRGPQHF. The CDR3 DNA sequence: TGTGCCAGCAGGGACCCCAGAGTCGGGGGGCGGCGTGGGCCCCAGCATTTT.

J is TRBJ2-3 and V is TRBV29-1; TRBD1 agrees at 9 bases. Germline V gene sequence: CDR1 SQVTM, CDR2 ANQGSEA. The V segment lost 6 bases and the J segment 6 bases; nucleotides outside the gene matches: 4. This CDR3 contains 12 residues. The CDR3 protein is CSVGGTGDTQYF. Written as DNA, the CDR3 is TGCAGCGTCGGGGGGACAGGGGATACGCAGTATTTT.

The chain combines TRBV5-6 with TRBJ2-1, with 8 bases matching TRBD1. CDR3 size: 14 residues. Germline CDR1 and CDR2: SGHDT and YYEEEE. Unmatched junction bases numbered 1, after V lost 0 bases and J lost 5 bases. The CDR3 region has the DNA TGTGCCAGCAGCTTGGGGGGACAGGACAATGAGCAGTTCTTC. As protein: CASSLGGQDNEQFF.

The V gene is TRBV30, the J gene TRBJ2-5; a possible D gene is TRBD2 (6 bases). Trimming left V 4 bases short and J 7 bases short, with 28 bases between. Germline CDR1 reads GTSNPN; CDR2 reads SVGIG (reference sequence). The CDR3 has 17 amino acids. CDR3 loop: CAWTNTEGGRGWGTQYF. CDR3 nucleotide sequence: TGTGCCTGGACCAACACCGAGGGAGGTCGAGGGTGGGGGACCCAGTACTTC.